These 29 T cell receptor beta chains share one sample of origin, sequenced in a study of blood T cell repertoires in COVID-19. Produced via immunoSEQ multiplex PCR; TCRdb's table is partial and in-frame only. The data contain 200,000 to 250,000 clones, approximately 83% of them singletons. Specimen: PBMCs or T cells enriched from blood (not recorded which). The receptors stem from a woman between 55 and 75 years old who had recovered from COVID-19.

The V gene is TRBV7-2, the J gene TRBJ2-3; D is ambiguous. Between the trimmed V and J ends, which lost 4 bases and 6 bases, there was a span of 8 bases. CDR3 size: 12 residues. Germline loops: CDR1 SGHTA, CDR2 FQGNSA. The CDR3 nucleotides are TGTGCCAGCAGCTCCTACTCCGATACGCAGTATTTT. Translated: CASSSYSDTQYF.

The V gene is TRBV5-1, the J gene TRBJ1-3; 7 bases are shared with TRBD1. With V trimmed by 7 bases and J by 0 bases, 7 bases remained unmatched. The CDR3 sequence is 15 residues long. Germline CDR1 reads SGHRS; CDR2 reads YFSETQ. The CDR3 DNA is TGCGCCAGCCGCCAGGGGGTCGTCTCTGGAAACACCATATATTTT. Encoded protein: CASRQGVVSGNTIYF.

This clone has only a few counts. The chain couples TRBV7-6 to TRBJ2-2, with a tentative D call TRBD1 (6 bases). Germline V lookup: CDR1 SGHVS, CDR2 FNYEAQ. V was clipped by 5 bases and J by 0 bases, with 13 bases between them. The CDR3 loop spans 16 amino acids. Written as DNA, the CDR3 is TGTGCCAGCAGCGCCTGGACAGACACGAACACCGGGGAGCTGTTTTTT. Amino acid sequence: CASSAWTDTNTGELFF.

The chain couples TRBV7-2 to TRBJ1-6; 8 bases map to TRBD1. The CDR3 has 16 residues. CDR1 is SGHTA and CDR2 is FQGNSA in the germline V gene. Losses at the gene ends were 5 bases for V and 7 bases for J; bases not matched to a gene: 10. The CDR3 bases are TGTGCCAGCAGCGCCCGCTCAGGGGGCGGGAATTCACCCCTCCACTTT. Protein product: CASSARSGGGNSPLHF.

The gene calls are TRBV7-2 and TRBJ2-2, with 7 bases identical to TRBD1. This CDR3 spans 16 amino acids. Trimming removed 5 bases from V and 0 bases from J; junction bases left unmatched: 6. Germline lookup yields CDR1 SGHTA and CDR2 FQGNSA. CDR3 sequence: CASSGHGTANTGELFF. For the CDR3, the DNA is TGTGCCAGCAGCGGACACGGGACAGCGAACACCGGGGAGCTGTTTTTT.

Here the CDR3 DNA reads TGTGCCAGCAGAGGAGATTTTATCGATACGCAGTATTTT. Translating gives CASRGDFIDTQYF. J is TRBJ2-3 and V is TRBV2; no clear D. CDR3 size: 13 residues. Per germline, CDR1 SNHLY and CDR2 FYNNEI. V was trimmed by 6 bases and J by 6 bases, leaving 13 bases between them.

The chain combines TRBV11-2 with TRBJ1-1; TRBD1 matches at 7 bases. This CDR3 has 15 residues. Losses at the gene ends were 5 bases for V and 3 bases for J; bases not matched to a gene: 9. Germline V gene lookup returns CDR1 SGHAT and CDR2 FQNNGV. The CDR3 DNA sequence: TGTGCCAGCAGCCGACAGGGCGGTAGGGACACTGAAGCTTTCTTT. Amino acids: CASSRQGGRDTEAFF.

This chain links TRBV7-6 with TRBJ2-1; 7 bases are a match to TRBD2. J was trimmed by 0 bases and V by 2 bases; bases with no gene match: 4. There are 16 residues in the CDR3. Looked up from germline, CDR1 is SGHVS and CDR2 is FNYEAQ. CDR3 bases: TGTGCCAGCAGCTTATCGCGGGGGAGCTCCTACAATGAGCAGTTCTTC. Residues: CASSLSRGSSYNEQFF.

In its sample, this clone was seen once. V usage is TRBV6-5 and J usage is TRBJ1-2; D not certain. Germline V gene lookup returns CDR1 MNHEY and CDR2 SVGAGI. The CDR3 totals 11 residues. The germline V and J ends were trimmed by 11 bases and 3 bases, with 10 bases remaining between them. In nucleotides, the CDR3 is TGTGCCGCTTGGGCAGACTATGGCTACACCTTC. Translating it yields CAAWADYGYTF.

The genes are TRBV15 and TRBJ1-5; TRBD1 is a possible D gene (5 bases). The CDR3 spans 15 residues. The ends were cut back, 5 bases at V and 8 bases at J, with 19 bases in the middle. CDR1 LNHNV and CDR2 YYDKDF come from the germline V gene (reference sequence). Written as DNA, the CDR3 is TGTGCCACCAGCGGTCGGGACTTACGATTTGAGCCCCAGCATTTT. As protein: CATSGRDLRFEPQHF.

This clone was found many times. The V and J genes are TRBV27 and TRBJ1-1; D gene unclear. The CDR3 loop spans 13 amino acids. V gave up 7 bases and J gave up 4 bases, with 13 bases separating them. Germline CDR1 reads MNHEY; CDR2 reads SMNVEV (reference sequence). The CDR3 loop reads CASTQSGSTEAFF. In DNA form, the CDR3 reads TGTGCCAGCACGCAGTCTGGGAGCACTGAAGCTTTCTTT.

This clone was counted once. Here the CDR3 reads CASSQDNRGFSPLHF. CDR3 nucleotides: TGCGCCAGCAGCCAAGATAACCGGGGGTTTTCACCCCTCCACTTT. The chain combines TRBV4-1 with TRBJ1-6; maybe TRBD1 (5 bases). The germline V gene has CDR1 MGHRA and CDR2 YSYEKL. Trimming pared 0 bases from V and 9 bases from J, leaving 12 bases between. The CDR3 extends over 15 amino acids.

The rearrangement links TRBV10-3 to TRBJ1-6, with TRBD1 as a possible D gene (5 bases). The germline CDR1 and CDR2 sequences are ENHRY and SYGVKD. This CDR3 contains 15 residues. V was clipped by 3 bases and J by 0 bases, with 6 bases between them. CDR3 region: CAISDDSSYNSPLHF. Written as DNA, the CDR3 is TGTGCCATCAGTGATGACAGCTCCTATAATTCACCCCTCCACTTT.

The chain uses TRBV30 and TRBJ2-5; TRBD1 matches at 9 bases. The CDR3 covers 14 residues. The germline V gene encodes CDR1 GTSNPN and CDR2 SVGIG (reference sequence). Germline trimming cut 2 bases from V and 5 bases from J; bases unmatched to any gene: 6. Here the CDR3 DNA reads TGTGCCTGGAGTTCAGGGACAGGGCATGAGACCCAGTACTTC. Translating gives CAWSSGTGHETQYF.

The J gene is TRBJ1-4, the V gene TRBV4-3; 9 nucleotides match TRBD1. Germline V CDR1 and CDR2: LGHNA, YSLEER. This CDR3 comprises 16 residues. V lost 2 bases, J lost 8 bases, and 9 bases stayed unmatched. The CDR3 nucleotides read TGCGCCAGCAGCCAAAAGCCGGGACAGGGAGGCGAAAAACTGTTTTTT. Protein product: CASSQKPGQGGEKLFF.

The genes are TRBV19 and TRBJ1-2; possibly TRBD1 for D (5 bases). Trimming stripped 5 bases from V and 7 bases from J, with 14 bases between. This CDR3 spans 13 amino acids. The V gene's germline CDR1 is LNHDA and CDR2 SQIVND (reference sequence). In nucleotides, the CDR3 is TGTGCCAGTAGTCCCCAGGGCGGGGGTGGCTACACCTTC. Protein sequence: CASSPQGGGGYTF. The full variable domain, with the rest looked up from reference TRBV19 and TRBJ1-2, is DGGITQSPKYLFRKEGQNVTLSCEQNLNHDAMYWYRQDPGQGLRLIYYSQIVNDFQKGDIAEGYSVSREKKESFPLTVTSAQKNPTAFYLCASSPQGGGGYTFGSGTRLTVV.

The rearrangement joins TRBV9 to TRBJ1-1, with no clear D. Trimming left V 0 bases short and J 6 bases short, with 6 bases between. Per germline, CDR1 SGDLS and CDR2 YYNGEE. This CDR3 region has 12 residues. The CDR3 nucleotides read TGTGCCAGCAGCGTAGACGGGGCTGAAGCTTTCTTT. Translating it yields CASSVDGAEAFF.

The gene calls are TRBV9 and TRBJ1-1; D gene ambiguous. Trimming left V 2 bases short and J 4 bases short, with 9 bases between. CDR3 length: 13 residues. Germline V gene lookup returns CDR1 SGDLS and CDR2 YYNGEE. Here the CDR3 DNA reads TGTGCCAGCAGCGTCGGGATTCCCACTGAAGCTTTCTTT. This codes for CASSVGIPTEAFF.

V usage is TRBV19 and J usage is TRBJ1-1; TRBD1 might be the D (5 bases). In germline, CDR1 is LNHDA, CDR2 SQIVND (reference sequence). The CDR3 is made up of 15 amino acids. With 7 bases removed from V and 0 bases from J, the gap between germline ends came to 15 bases. The CDR3 is CASNPRQGVNTEAFF. The CDR3 DNA is TGTGCCAGTAACCCCAGGCAAGGGGTGAACACTGAAGCTTTCTTT. The entire variable domain, with the rest obtained from reference TRBV19 and TRBJ1-1, is as follows: DGGITQSPKYLFRKEGQNVTLSCEQNLNHDAMYWYRQDPGQGLRLIYYSQIVNDFQKGDIAEGYSVSREKKESFPLTVTSAQKNPTAFYLCASNPRQGVNTEAFFGQGTRLTVV.

The chain links TRBV10-3 to TRBJ2-6, with D tentatively TRBD2 (5 bases). Per the germline V gene, CDR1 is ENHRY and CDR2 is SYGVKD. The V end was cut by 0 bases, the J end by 4 bases, with 10 bases between. CDR3 length: 16 amino acids. Here the CDR3 reads CAISESAEAGANVLTF. The CDR3 DNA is TGTGCCATCAGTGAGTCGGCGGAGGCCGGGGCCAACGTCCTGACTTTC.

V and J are TRBV6-4 and TRBJ2-1; D gene ambiguous. Trimming took 0 bases from V and 0 from J, leaving 6 bases between them. The CDR3 spans 15 residues. The germline V gene has CDR1 MRHNA and CDR2 SNTAGT. The CDR3 region has the DNA TGTGCCAGCAGTGACTCCAGCGACTCCTACAATGAGCAGTTCTTC. Protein product: CASSDSSDSYNEQFF.

This chain connects TRBV27 to TRBJ1-5; D not certain. V shed 6 bases and J shed 1 base, with 13 bases lying between them. Germline CDR1 and CDR2: MNHEY and SMNVEV (reference sequence). This CDR3 comprises 15 residues. CDR3 residues: CASREGRWSNQPQHF. CDR3 coding DNA: TGTGCCAGCAGAGAGGGCAGGTGGAGCAATCAGCCCCAGCATTTT.

V gene TRBV30 combines with J gene TRBJ2-2; D gene ambiguous. V lost 2 bases to trimming and J lost 5 bases, with 6 bases between them. Germline values: CDR1 GTSNPN, CDR2 SVGIG (reference sequence). The CDR3 runs to 12 residues. The CDR3 coding sequence is TGTGCCTGGAGTCCAAAAACCGGGGAGCTGTTTTTT. As protein: CAWSPKTGELFF. The variable domain in full, with the rest retrieved from reference TRBV30 and TRBJ2-2, is SQTIHQWPATLVQPVGSPLSLECTVEGTSNPNLYWYRQAAGRGLQLLFYSVGIGQISSEVPQNLSASRPQDRQFILSSKKLLLSDSGFYLCAWSPKTGELFFGEGSRLTVL.

The genes are TRBV27 and TRBJ1-1; no clear D gene. The V gene's germline CDR1 is MNHEY and CDR2 SMNVEV (reference sequence). V shed 6 bases and J shed 0 bases, with 11 bases lying between them. This CDR3 is 14 amino acids long. The CDR3 is CASSFQQMNTEAFF. CDR3 coding DNA: TGTGCCAGCAGCTTCCAACAGATGAACACTGAAGCTTTCTTT.

This clone has only a few counts. The chain has TRBV9 and TRBJ1-3; TRBD1 is a possible D gene (5 bases). Germline assignment: CDR1 SGDLS and CDR2 YYNGEE. Trimming shortened V by 6 bases and J by 7 bases, and 17 bases separated the two germline ends. The CDR3 consists of 14 residues. The CDR3 region is CASTLGQGRNTIYF. CDR3 nucleotide sequence: TGTGCCAGCACCCTAGGGCAGGGCAGGAACACCATATATTTT.

V and J are TRBV3-1 (or the pseudogene TRBV3-2) and TRBJ2-3; D is perhaps TRBD1 (5 bases). V was trimmed by 1 base and J by 2 bases, leaving 10 bases between them. Germline CDR1 LGHDT, CDR2 YNNKEL (reference sequence). This CDR3 has 15 amino acids. The CDR3 DNA reads TGTGCCAGCAGCCAAGGGGCCAGGGTCACAGATACGCAGTATTTT. Its translation is CASSQGARVTDTQYF.

The chain uses TRBV3-1 (or the pseudogene TRBV3-2) and TRBJ2-1; 10 nucleotides match TRBD2. The CDR3 has 16 residues. V trimming: 0 bases; J trimming: 5 bases; junction bases outside the gene matches: 4. From germline, CDR1 is LGHDT and CDR2 YNNKEL (reference sequence). The CDR3 DNA follows: TGTGCCAGCAGCCAAGATCCAGCGGGGGGGCACAATGAGCAGTTCTTC. This encodes CASSQDPAGGHNEQFF.

The chain couples TRBV18 to TRBJ1-4; D unclear. This CDR3 is 15 amino acids long. The germline CDR1 and CDR2 sequences are KGHSH and LQKENI. Between the trimmed V and J ends, which lost 2 bases and 7 bases, there was a span of 14 bases. The CDR3 DNA reads as TGTGCCAGCTCACCAACGGGGTCGACGGGTGAAAAACTGTTTTTT. It is translated as CASSPTGSTGEKLFF. Full variable domain (rest looked up from reference TRBV18 and TRBJ1-4): NAGVMQNPRHLVRRRGQEARLRCSPMKGHSHVYWYRQLPEEGLKFMVYLQKENIIDESGMPKERFSAEFPKEGPSILRIQQVVRGDSAAYFCASSPTGSTGEKLFFGSGTQLSVL.

The chain is built from TRBV7-8 and TRBJ2-5; a possible D gene is TRBD2 (5 bases). The CDR3 has 14 amino acids. Germline V gene data show CDR1 as SGHVS and CDR2 as FQNEAQ. Trimming cost V 5 bases and J 5 bases, with 15 bases left between them. Here the CDR3 reads CASSLDGGSETQYF. CDR3 DNA: TGTGCCAGCAGCCTGGACGGCGGGTCGGAGACCCAGTACTTC. The whole variable domain, filled in from reference TRBV7-8 and TRBJ2-5, reads GAGVSQSPRYKVAKRGQDVALRCDPISGHVSLFWYQQALGQGPEFLTYFQNEAQLDKSGLPSDRFFAERPEGSVSTLKIQRTQQEDSAVYLCASSLDGGSETQYFGPGTRLLVL.